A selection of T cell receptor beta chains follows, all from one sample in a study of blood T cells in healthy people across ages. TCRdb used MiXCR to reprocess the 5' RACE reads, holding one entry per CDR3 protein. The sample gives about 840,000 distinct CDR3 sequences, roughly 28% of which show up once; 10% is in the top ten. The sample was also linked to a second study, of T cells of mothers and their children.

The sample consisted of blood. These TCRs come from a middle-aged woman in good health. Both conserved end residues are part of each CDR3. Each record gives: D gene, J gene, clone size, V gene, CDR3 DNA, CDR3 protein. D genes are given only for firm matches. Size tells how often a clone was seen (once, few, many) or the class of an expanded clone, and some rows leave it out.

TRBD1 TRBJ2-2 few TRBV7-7 TGTGCTAGCAGCCCCGGACAGGGGGCAGCCGGGGAGCTGTTTTTT CASSPGQGAAGELFF
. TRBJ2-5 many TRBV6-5 TGTGCCAGCAGTTACGGAGAGGGCCGTCAGTACTTC CASSYGEGRQYF
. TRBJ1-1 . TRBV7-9 TGTGCCAGCAGCCCCCTGCGGGGACCGATGAACACTGAAGCTTTCTTT CASSPLRGPMNTEAFF
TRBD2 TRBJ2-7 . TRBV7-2 TGTGCCAGCAGCTTAGGGTCTAGCGGACCGTACGAGCAGTACTTC CASSLGSSGPYEQYF
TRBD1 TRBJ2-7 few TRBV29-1 TGCAGCGTTGCGTCCCCGGGACAGGGAATTTACGAGCAGTACTTC CSVASPGQGIYEQYF
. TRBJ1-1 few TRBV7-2 TGTGCCAGCAGCTTAGGCGGCGACTGGAACACTGAAGCTTTCTTT CASSLGGDWNTEAFF
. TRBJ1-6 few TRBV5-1 TGCGCCAGCAGCTTGGCCTCGAGGACCTCACCCCTCCACTTT CASSLASRTSPLHF
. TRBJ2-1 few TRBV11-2 TGTGCCAGCAGCCACACCTTAAGGGGCTCCTACAATGAGCAGTTCTTC CASSHTLRGSYNEQFF
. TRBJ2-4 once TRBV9 TGTGCCAGCAGCGCTGGGCACCACTACAATGAGCAGTACTTC CASSAGHHYNEQYF
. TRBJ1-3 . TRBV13 TGTGCCAGCAGCTTAGTCGGGGTAGCAAACACCATATATTTT CASSLVGVANTIYF
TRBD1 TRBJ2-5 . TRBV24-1 TGTGCCACCAGTGACGAGACAGGGTGGGAGACCCAGTACTTC CATSDETGWETQYF
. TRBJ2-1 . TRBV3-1 TGTGCCAGCAGCCAATTAGGAGAGCCTTACAATGAGCAGTTCTTC CASSQLGEPYNEQFF
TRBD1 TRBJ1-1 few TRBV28 TGTGCCAGCAGTTTGGCCGGGACAGGGTTCATGAACACTGAAGCTTTCTTT CASSLAGTGFMNTEAFF
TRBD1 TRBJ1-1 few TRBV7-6 TGTGCCAGCACCTTAGGGACAGGGAACACTGAAGCTTTCTTT CASTLGTGNTEAFF
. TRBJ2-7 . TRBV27 TGTGCCAGCAGTCCCCGGATTAGCTCCTACGAGCAGTACTTC CASSPRISSYEQYF
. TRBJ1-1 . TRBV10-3 TGTGCCGTCAAGGGGAAAGCTGAAGCTTTCTTT CAVKGKAEAFF
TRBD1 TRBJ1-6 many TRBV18 TGTGCCAGCTCACAACAAAGCGACAGGGGGAGTTCACCCCTCCACTTT CASSQQSDRGSSPLHF
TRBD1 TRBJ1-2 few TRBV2 TGTGCCAGCAGGGTGTGGGGACAGGGGATCTATGGCTACACCTTC CASRVWGQGIYGYTF
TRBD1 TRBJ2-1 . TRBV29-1 TGCAGCGGATGGACAGGGGGGGTTCAGTTCTTC CSGWTGGVQFF
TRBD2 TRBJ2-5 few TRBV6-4 TGTGCCAGCAGTGAGAGCGGGGGGTACTTCAATGAGCAGTACTTC CASSESGGYFNEQYF
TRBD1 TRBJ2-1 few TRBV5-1 TGCGCCAGCACCGGGACAGGGTTCAATGAGCAGTTCTTC CASTGTGFNEQFF
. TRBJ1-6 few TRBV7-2 TGTGCCAGCAGCTTACAGGGTTCAGGTTCACCCCTCCACTTT CASSLQGSGSPLHF
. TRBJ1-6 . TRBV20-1 TGCAGTGCTAGAGATATTCTCTCGGAGACAGGCCCGCCTCCCCTCCACTTT CSARDILSETGPPPLHF
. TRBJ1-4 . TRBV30 TGTGCCTGGAGTGTCCAAATCGAAAAACGGTTTTTT CAWSVQIEKRFF
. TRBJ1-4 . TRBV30 TGTGCCTGGAGTGGGGGGATTTGGGAAAAACTGTTTTTT CAWSGGIWEKLFF
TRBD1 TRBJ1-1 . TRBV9 TGTGTCAGCAGCGTAGGGGACAGGACGGCTAACACTGAAGCTTTCTTT CVSSVGDRTANTEAFF
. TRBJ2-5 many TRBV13 TGTGCCAGCAGCTTAACTACTCCAGAGACCCAGTACTTC CASSLTTPETQYF
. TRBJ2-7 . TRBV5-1 TGCGCCAGCAGCCTGCAGGGCACGCCCCCCAATGAGCAGTACTTC CASSLQGTPPNEQYF
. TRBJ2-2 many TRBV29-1 TGCAGCGCAAGACCGTCCACCGGGGAGCTGTTTTTT CSARPSTGELFF